The clone carrying this TCR beta chain was seen ten or more times. The CDR3 loop spans 14 amino acids. V shed 3 bases and J 4 bases; nucleotides not matched to a gene: 3. The germline V gene encodes CDR1 SEHNR and CDR2 FQNEAQ (reference sequence). The data were obtained in a study of T cells in Graves' hyperthyroidism and ophthalmopathy. Based on clinical symptoms, serum thyroxine and TRAb, thyroid ultrasound and orbital computed tomography, diagnoses were reached. PBMCs were sourced from less than 13 ml fresh peripheral blood. RNA transcripts provided the source from which TCR beta CDR3 regions were amplified. RT-PCR in the first round (using the HTBI primer set) targeted the TCR CDR3. One entry per CDR3 protein results from TCRdb running MiXCR on the multiplex PCR reads. The sample shows about 370,000 distinct CDR3 sequences, 13% to 15% of them seen only once.

Sequencing input: blood. The TCR comes from a woman aged 60 to 75 with Graves' ophthalmopathy. The rearrangement joins TRBV7-9 to TRBJ2-1; 7 bases match TRBD2. CDR3: CASSFTAGYNEQFF. The DNA of the CDR3 is TGTGCCAGCAGCTTTACAGCGGGGTACAATGAGCAGTTCTTC.